These T cell receptor beta chains were read from a single sample in a study of CD8 T cells in ankylosing spondylitis. TCRdb used MiXCR to reprocess the 5' RACE reads, holding one entry per CDR3 protein. The sample has around 250,000 distinct CDR3 sequences; more than 25% are singletons. Material for sequencing was blood, either unsorted or a sorted T cell fraction (not recorded which). Receptors originate from a male donor with ankylosing spondylitis or in good health (not recorded which). CDR3s include the opening cysteine and the closing phenylalanine or tryptophan. The order of the fields is CDR3 DNA, CDR3 protein, V gene, J gene, clone size, D gene. A D gene is named only where the DNA matches it firmly. Clone size is not always given. Where it is, it says once, few, many or a class for expanded clones.

cdr3_nt: TGCGCCAGCAGCTTCCCTAGCGGGGGCAATGAGCAGTTCTTC
cdr3_aa: CASSFPSGGNEQFF
v_call: TRBV5-1
j_call: TRBJ2-1
clone_size: -
d_call: TRBD2

cdr3_nt: TGTGCCAGCAGGGACTCCGGGCACAATGAGCAGTTCTTC
cdr3_aa: CASRDSGHNEQFF
v_call: TRBV28
j_call: TRBJ2-1
clone_size: -
d_call: -

cdr3_nt: TGCAGCGTACGGGTGCCGCTGGATACGCAGTATTTT
cdr3_aa: CSVRVPLDTQYF
v_call: TRBV29-1
j_call: TRBJ2-3
clone_size: few
d_call: -

cdr3_nt: TGTGCCAGCAGCCCCAGGACTAGCACCTACAATGAGCAGTTCTTC
cdr3_aa: CASSPRTSTYNEQFF
v_call: TRBV11-2
j_call: TRBJ2-1
clone_size: few
d_call: TRBD2

cdr3_nt: TGTGCCAGCATCCCAAAAGGCAGAGCGAACACCGGGGAGCTGTTTTTT
cdr3_aa: CASIPKGRANTGELFF
v_call: TRBV11-1
j_call: TRBJ2-2
clone_size: -
d_call: -

cdr3_nt: TGCAGTGCTAGGTTAGGAAGGCTGGGCACAGATACGCAGTATTTT
cdr3_aa: CSARLGRLGTDTQYF
v_call: TRBV20-1
j_call: TRBJ2-3
clone_size: -
d_call: -

cdr3_nt: TGCGCCAGCAGCCAAGGTGAGACAGCGAACACTGAAGCTTTCTTT
cdr3_aa: CASSQGETANTEAFF
v_call: TRBV4-1
j_call: TRBJ1-1
clone_size: -
d_call: -

cdr3_nt: TGCGCCAGCAGCTCATTTAGCGGGGGCCTGGTCAATGAGCAGTTCTTC
cdr3_aa: CASSSFSGGLVNEQFF
v_call: TRBV4-1
j_call: TRBJ2-1
clone_size: -
d_call: TRBD2

cdr3_nt: TGCGCCAGCAGCCACGGGACTCTCTCCTACAATGAGCAGTTCTTC
cdr3_aa: CASSHGTLSYNEQFF
v_call: TRBV5-1
j_call: TRBJ2-1
clone_size: few
d_call: -

cdr3_nt: TGTGCCAGCAGCCCCCGTGTGGTCAAGGGGGGGGAGCTGTTTTTT
cdr3_aa: CASSPRVVKGGELFF
v_call: TRBV9
j_call: TRBJ2-2
clone_size: -
d_call: -

cdr3_nt: TGTGCCAGCTCACCGAGGTTGTCGGGGGCGTGGGAGCAGTACTTC
cdr3_aa: CASSPRLSGAWEQYF
v_call: TRBV12-3/TRBV12-4
j_call: TRBJ2-7
clone_size: -
d_call: -

cdr3_nt: TGTGCCACCAGCAGAGACCCAAAAAGCGGGGGTGAGCAGTTCTTC
cdr3_aa: CATSRDPKSGGEQFF
v_call: TRBV15
j_call: TRBJ2-1
clone_size: -
d_call: TRBD2

cdr3_nt: TGCAGTGCTCGCGCCGGGAGCCACACTGAAGCTTTCTTT
cdr3_aa: CSARAGSHTEAFF
v_call: TRBV20-1
j_call: TRBJ1-1
clone_size: -
d_call: -

cdr3_nt: TGTGCCAGCAGTCCATCCCGGGGGGGAGATGAGCAGTTCTTC
cdr3_aa: CASSPSRGGDEQFF
v_call: TRBV12-3/TRBV12-4
j_call: TRBJ2-1
clone_size: -
d_call: TRBD2

cdr3_nt: TGTGCCACCAGCAGAGAAAGCGCGGGCTTGAGGCCCCAGCATTTT
cdr3_aa: CATSRESAGLRPQHF
v_call: TRBV15
j_call: TRBJ1-5
clone_size: -
d_call: -

cdr3_nt: TGCGCCAGCAGGTACACAGGGGGAGGCACAGATACGCAGTATTTT
cdr3_aa: CASRYTGGGTDTQYF
v_call: TRBV5-1
j_call: TRBJ2-3
clone_size: -
d_call: TRBD1

cdr3_nt: TGTGCCAGCAGTTTTCCCCGGGGCACAGATACGCAGTATTTT
cdr3_aa: CASSFPRGTDTQYF
v_call: TRBV12-3/TRBV12-4
j_call: TRBJ2-3
clone_size: -
d_call: -

cdr3_nt: TGTGCCACCAGCCCTCGGTCCACCGGGGAGCTGTTTTTT
cdr3_aa: CATSPRSTGELFF
v_call: TRBV15
j_call: TRBJ2-2
clone_size: -
d_call: -

cdr3_nt: TGCAGTGCTTGGGAGCAGTTCTTC
cdr3_aa: CSAWEQFF
v_call: TRBV20-1
j_call: TRBJ2-1
clone_size: many
d_call: -

cdr3_nt: TGCAGTGCTTGTATGATGGCGGGGGGCCTTCTGAGCGGCGAGCAGTACTTC
cdr3_aa: CSACMMAGGLLSGEQYF
v_call: TRBV20-1
j_call: TRBJ2-7
clone_size: -
d_call: TRBD2

cdr3_nt: TGCGCCAGCAACCCGACAGGCGGGAACGAGCAGTACTTC
cdr3_aa: CASNPTGGNEQYF
v_call: TRBV5-1
j_call: TRBJ2-7
clone_size: once
d_call: -

cdr3_nt: TGTGCCAGCAGCCGAGGGACAGGGGGAGAGACCCAGTACTTC
cdr3_aa: CASSRGTGGETQYF
v_call: TRBV3-1
j_call: TRBJ2-5
clone_size: -
d_call: TRBD1

cdr3_nt: TGCAGCGCCTGGACAGGGGATAGTCACTACGAGCAGTACTTC
cdr3_aa: CSAWTGDSHYEQYF
v_call: TRBV20-1
j_call: TRBJ2-7
clone_size: few
d_call: TRBD1